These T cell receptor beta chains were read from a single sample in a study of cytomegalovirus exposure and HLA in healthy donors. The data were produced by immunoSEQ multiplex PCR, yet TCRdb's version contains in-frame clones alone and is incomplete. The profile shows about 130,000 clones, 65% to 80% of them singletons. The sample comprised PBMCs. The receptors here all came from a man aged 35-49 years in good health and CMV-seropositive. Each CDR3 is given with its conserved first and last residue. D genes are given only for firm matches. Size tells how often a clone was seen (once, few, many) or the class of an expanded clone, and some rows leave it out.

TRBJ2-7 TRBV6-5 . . TGTGCCAGCACCCCGTCAGGGGCCCCCTACGAGCAGTACTTC CASTPSGAPYEQYF
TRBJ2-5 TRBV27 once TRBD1 TGTGCCAGCAGTTTGACAGGGGGGAGGGAGACCCAGTACTTC CASSLTGGRETQYF
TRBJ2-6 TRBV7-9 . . TGTGCCAGCAGCTTACGGGGGGCGACTGGGGCCAACGTCCTGACTTTC CASSLRGATGANVLTF
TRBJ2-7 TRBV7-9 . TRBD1 TGTTCCAGCAGCTTAGCGACAGGGGGCTCCTACGAGCAGTACTTC CSSSLATGGSYEQYF
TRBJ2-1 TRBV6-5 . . TGTGCCAGCAGTTTTAGCGTCTCCTACAATGAGCAGTTCTTC CASSFSVSYNEQFF
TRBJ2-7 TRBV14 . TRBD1 TGTGCCAGCAGCCATGGGACAGGGCTCTTTTACGAGCAGTACTTC CASSHGTGLFYEQYF
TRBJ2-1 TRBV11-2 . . TGTGCCAGCAGCTTAGACAGGGCCAACAATGAGCAGTTCTTC CASSLDRANNEQFF
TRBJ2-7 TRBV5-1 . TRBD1 TGCGCCAGCAGCTTGGCAGGGGGTACCTACGAGCAGTACTTC CASSLAGGTYEQYF
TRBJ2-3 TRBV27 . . TGTGCCAGCCGGGTCCTCGATGCAGATACGCAGTATTTT CASRVLDADTQYF
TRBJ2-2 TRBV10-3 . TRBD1 TGTGCCATCAGTGCCGGGACAGTCAACACCGGGGAGCTGTTTTTT CAISAGTVNTGELFF